Listed below are T cell receptor beta chains from one sample, sequenced in a study of cytomegalovirus exposure and HLA in healthy donors. TCRdb keeps only in-frame clones here, not all; method: immunoSEQ multiplex PCR. The top ten clones hold about 7.6% of a sample with about 67,000 clones, around 75% of them seen once. The material sequenced was PBMCs. The receptors were gathered from a man in his sixties in good health and CMV-seropositive. Both conserved end residues are part of each CDR3. A D gene is named only where the DNA matches it firmly. Size is omitted from some rows. Given values are once, few, many or a class for expanded clones.

cdr3_length clone_size j_call d_call v_call cdr3_nt cdr3_aa
14 . TRBJ2-3 TRBD2 TRBV5-1 TGCGCCAGCAGCGGACTAGATAGCACAGATACGCAGTATTTT CASSGLDSTDTQYF
15 . TRBJ1-1 . TRBV7-8 TGTGCCAGCAGCTTAAGGGCAGGGGCCGGCACTGAAGCTTTCTTT CASSLRAGAGTEAFF
16 . TRBJ1-4 . TRBV7-9 TGTGCCAGCAGCTTAGCGCCTTCAGCAACTAATGAAAAACTGTTTTTT CASSLAPSATNEKLFF
15 . TRBJ2-7 . TRBV5-1 TGCGCCAGCAGCTTGGCTCTTGACCTGGGGCGCGAGCAGTACTTC CASSLALDLGREQYF
15 . TRBJ1-2 TRBD1 TRBV2 TGTGCCAGCAGTGAATTAGGACAGGGGGCTGATGGCTACACCTTC CASSELGQGADGYTF
15 . TRBJ2-2 . TRBV21-1 TGTGCCAGCAGCCGACAACGGGATAACACCGGGGAGCTGTTTTTT CASSRQRDNTGELFF
14 . TRBJ2-7 TRBD1 TRBV5-6 TGTGCCAGCAGCTCCTGGGCAGGGGGCGGCGAGCAGTACTTC CASSSWAGGGEQYF
11 . TRBJ1-3 . TRBV2 TGTGCCAGCAGTCGTGGAAACACCATATATTTT CASSRGNTIYF
15 . TRBJ1-3 . TRBV9 TGTGCCAGCAGCCTAGCAGGGGTTCCTGGAAACACCATATATTTT CASSLAGVPGNTIYF
16 . TRBJ2-3 . TRBV9 TGTGCCAGCAGCCCCATGGGCGATGCCAGCACAGATACGCAGTATTTT CASSPMGDASTDTQYF
16 . TRBJ2-1 . TRBV11-3 TGTGCCAGCAGCTCAGAAAGGGCGGGGAGCTACAATGAGCAGTTCTTC CASSSERAGSYNEQFF
15 . TRBJ1-3 . TRBV6-5 TGTGCCAGCAGCCGCGGGACGGGTACTGGAAACACCATATATTTT CASSRGTGTGNTIYF
15 . TRBJ1-4 . TRBV2 TGTGCCAGCAAGACCGCGGGACGACGTAATGAAAAACTGTTTTTT CASKTAGRRNEKLFF
15 few TRBJ2-2 . TRBV11-3 TGTGCCAGCAGCCTTGTCCGGGGGGCGGTCGGGGAGCTGTTTTTT CASSLVRGAVGELFF
16 . TRBJ2-3 TRBD1 TRBV12-5 TGTGCTAGTGCCCAACCCGGGACAGGGGGATCAGATACGCAGTATTTT CASAQPGTGGSDTQYF
15 . TRBJ2-1 TRBD2 TRBV6-5 TGTGCCAGCAGTTACAGAGCGGGAGGGAGGAATGAGCAGTTCTTC CASSYRAGGRNEQFF
15 . TRBJ2-2 TRBD2 TRBV6-1 TGTGCCAGCACCACCCCAGCGGGGTTCGCCGGGGAGCTGTTTTTT CASTTPAGFAGELFF